A selection of T cell receptor beta chains follows, all from one sample in a study of blood T cell repertoires in COVID-19. The table came from immunoSEQ multiplex PCR; TCRdb's copy has only in-frame clones and leaves some out. The profile shows approximately 160,000 clones, approximately 78% of them singletons. Sample: peripheral blood. Receptors originate from a human donor in a cohort sampled during active COVID-19. Each CDR3 is given with its conserved first and last residue. Each record gives: CDR3 DNA, CDR3 protein, J gene, V gene, D gene, clone size. D genes are given only for firm matches. Rows may omit the clone size; those that give it use once, few, many or a size class.

TGTGCCAGCTCACTTACCGGGACTAGCGGGAGCGTTATAGATACGCAGTATTTT | CASSLTGTSGSVIDTQYF | TRBJ2-3 | TRBV18 | TRBD2 | NA
TGTGCCAGCAGCCAGCGGGGATTGGGCACTGAAGCTTTCTTT | CASSQRGLGTEAFF | TRBJ1-1 | TRBV5-6 | NA | NA
TGCGCCAGCAGCCTGACCGGGACAGGGGGCTCTGGAAACACCATATATTTT | CASSLTGTGGSGNTIYF | TRBJ1-3 | TRBV5-1 | TRBD1 | NA
TGTGCCAGCAGTTCGCCCGGGACACTAGAAGCTTTCTTT | CASSSPGTLEAFF | TRBJ1-1 | TRBV27 | NA | NA
TGTGCCAGCAGCTTAGTGACAGGGGGCCCCTTTAATGAAAAACTGTTTTTT | CASSLVTGGPFNEKLFF | TRBJ1-4 | TRBV7-2 | TRBD1 | NA
TGTGCCATCAGAAGAGCGGGGGGAGGCGACAATGAGCAGTTCTTC | CAIRRAGGGDNEQFF | TRBJ2-1 | TRBV10-3 | TRBD2 | NA
TGTGCCAGCAGTCGCGGGGGGGCGAACACCGGGGAGCTGTTTTTT | CASSRGGANTGELFF | TRBJ2-2 | TRBV6-2/TRBV6-3 | TRBD2 | NA
TGCAGCGTCGGCGGACACCCTGAAGCTTTCTTT | CSVGGHPEAFF | TRBJ1-1 | TRBV29-1 | NA | NA
TGCGCCAGCAGCCAAGGTCCGGGGAACACTGAAGCTTTCTTT | CASSQGPGNTEAFF | TRBJ1-1 | TRBV4-3 | NA | NA
TGCGCCAGCAGTTACGAGAAAATACGGCTGTTTTTT | CASSYEKIRLFF | TRBJ1-4 | TRBV4-1 | NA | NA
TGTGCCAGCAGTTACAGGGGGGACTATGGCTACACCTTC | CASSYRGDYGYTF | TRBJ1-2 | TRBV2 | TRBD1 | NA
TGTGCCAGCAGTTACAGTAGCGGGGGGATATACGAGCAGTACTTC | CASSYSSGGIYEQYF | TRBJ2-7 | TRBV6-5 | TRBD2 | NA
TGTGCCAGCCGGGGTGGGGTCATCAATCAGCCCCAGCATTTT | CASRGGVINQPQHF | TRBJ1-5 | TRBV19 | NA | NA
TGTGCCTGCCACAGGGGTGGTGGAAACACCATATATTTT | CACHRGGGNTIYF | TRBJ1-3 | TRBV30 | TRBD1 | few
TGCGCCAGCAGCCAGCTGACAGGTTTGGGTTCCTCACCCCTCCACTTT | CASSQLTGLGSSPLHF | TRBJ1-6 | TRBV4-3 | NA | NA
TGCGCCAGCAGCCAAGATCTTACGGGGGGCAGATACGAGCAGTACTTC | CASSQDLTGGRYEQYF | TRBJ2-7 | TRBV4-3 | NA | NA
TGCGCCAGCAGCCAAGGCAGGGGCCTCAATGAAAAACTGTTTTTT | CASSQGRGLNEKLFF | TRBJ1-4 | TRBV4-3 | NA | NA
TGTGCCAGCAGTCCGACCCGTACTAGCGGGATGCACGAGCAGTACTTC | CASSPTRTSGMHEQYF | TRBJ2-7 | TRBV5-6 | TRBD2 | NA
TGTGCCAGCAGTGAAGGACAGTCACCCCTCCACTTT | CASSEGQSPLHF | TRBJ1-6 | TRBV6-1 | NA | NA
TGTGCCACCCAGGGACAGGGGGCGAGCAATCAGCCCCAGCATTTT | CATQGQGASNQPQHF | TRBJ1-5 | TRBV10-3 | TRBD1 | NA
TGTGCCAGCAGTCGTGGGACTAGCGGGGCCTCAACGGGCGAGCAGTACTTC | CASSRGTSGASTGEQYF | TRBJ2-7 | TRBV6-2/TRBV6-3 | TRBD2 | NA
TGTGCCAGCAGCTTAGCGGGAGGGAAGAAGACCCAGTACTTC | CASSLAGGKKTQYF | TRBJ2-5 | TRBV11-2 | TRBD2 | NA
TGTGCCTGGAGTGGACAGGTCAGATCCTACAATGAGCAGTTCTTC | CAWSGQVRSYNEQFF | TRBJ2-1 | TRBV30 | NA | NA
TGCGCCAGCAGCCAAGAATACTGGGACAGGAGCACAGATACGCAGTATTTT | CASSQEYWDRSTDTQYF | TRBJ2-3 | TRBV4-3 | TRBD1 | NA
TGTGCCAGCAGTCTGGGCCCGAACACTGAAGCTTTCTTT | CASSLGPNTEAFF | TRBJ1-1 | TRBV6-4 | NA | NA
TGTGCCACCAGCTCGCCCGCGGGGGGGGGTCAAGAGACCCAGTACTTC | CATSSPAGGGQETQYF | TRBJ2-5 | TRBV15 | TRBD2 | NA
TGTGCCAGCAGTGACCATAGCGGGAGGGCACTTTACGAGCAGTACTTC | CASSDHSGRALYEQYF | TRBJ2-7 | TRBV25-1 | TRBD2 | NA
TGTGCCAGCAAGGGACAGGGAAATAACTATGGCTACACCTTC | CASKGQGNNYGYTF | TRBJ1-2 | TRBV2 | TRBD1 | few
TGTGCCAGCAGTGCGGGGGAGCTGTTTTTT | CASSAGELFF | TRBJ2-2 | TRBV12-3/TRBV12-4 | NA | few
TGTGCCAGCAATCCAAAGGCGGGTCCTTTAGCGGGATACTACAATGAGCAGTTCTTC | CASNPKAGPLAGYYNEQFF | TRBJ2-1 | TRBV19 | TRBD2 | once
TGCGCCAGCAGCCAATTAGACATAATTAGCACAGATACGCAGTATTTT | CASSQLDIISTDTQYF | TRBJ2-3 | TRBV4-1 | NA | once
TGTGCCTGGAGCGGACAGGCCGGTGGGGAGGCTTTCTTT | CAWSGQAGGEAFF | TRBJ1-1 | TRBV30 | TRBD1 | NA